One sample yielded the 32 T cell receptor beta chains listed below, sequenced in a study of blood T cell repertoires in COVID-19. Measured with immunoSEQ multiplex PCR; TCRdb has only the in-frame clones, and not every one. The profile covers 85,000 to 90,000 clones, with 86% appearing a single time and roughly 25% taken by the ten largest. Sample: peripheral blood. These receptor sequences come from a human donor in a cohort sampled during active COVID-19.

This sequence joins TRBV7-2 and TRBJ2-2; the match to TRBD1 covers 7 bases. The length of the CDR3 is 16 residues. The V and J ends lost 7 bases and 3 bases, in that order; junction bases with no gene match: 11. Germline CDR1 SGHTA, CDR2 FQGNSA. This CDR3 reads CASTPRQGWDTGELFF. The CDR3 nucleotides are TGTGCCAGCACCCCCCGACAGGGATGGGACACCGGGGAGCTGTTTTTT.

This chain uses TRBV4-3 with TRBJ2-2; D is ambiguous. V gave up 1 base and J gave up 1 base, with 4 bases separating them. Germline V lookup: CDR1 LGHNA, CDR2 YSLEER. CDR3 length: 14 residues. CDR3 DNA: TGCGCCAGCAGCCAAGTAGAGAACACCGGGGAGCTGTTTTTT. Its translation: CASSQVENTGELFF.

This rearrangement joins TRBV10-3 to TRBJ2-3; 9 bases map to TRBD2. J lost 2 bases, V lost 6 bases, and 6 bases had no gene match. This CDR3 contains 15 residues. The germline gives CDR1 ENHRY, CDR2 SYGVKD. The CDR3 DNA reads as TGTGCCATCAGAATGTCTAGCGGGGTCACAGATACGCAGTATTTT. Its protein is CAIRMSSGVTDTQYF.

The J gene is TRBJ2-3, the V gene TRBV14, with 9 bases fitting TRBD2. The CDR3 is made up of 17 amino acids. Germline V gene sequence: CDR1 SGHDN, CDR2 FVKESK. The V and J ends lost 1 base and 2 bases, in that order; junction bases with no gene match: 7. CDR3 sequence (DNA): TGTGCCAGCAGCCAAGCTCTAGCGGGGATTATCACAGATACGCAGTATTTT. It is translated as CASSQALAGIITDTQYF.

This chain joins TRBV4-3 and TRBJ1-1, with a tentative D call TRBD1 (5 bases). The CDR3 spans 15 residues. CDR1 and CDR2 from the germline V gene are LGHNA and YSLEER. V shed 2 bases and J shed 3 bases, with 13 bases lying between them. The CDR3 bases are TGCGCCAGCAGCCAAAGGGGCGGGAAGGACACTGAAGCTTTCTTT. This codes for CASSQRGGKDTEAFF.

This chain connects TRBV7-9 to TRBJ2-7; 8 bases are a match to TRBD1. Germline V gene data show CDR1 as SEHNR and CDR2 as FQNEAQ (reference sequence). V was pared by 4 bases and J by 5 bases, with 13 bases of the junction left unmatched. The CDR3 length is 16 residues. In nucleotides, the CDR3 is TGTGCCAGCAGCTCCAAAAGGTCCGGACAGGGAGACGAGCAGTACTTC. Translating gives CASSSKRSGQGDEQYF.

This clone was observed once. This CDR3 reads CASSLEPGSANTGELFF. CDR3 sequence (DNA): TGTGCCAGCAGCTTAGAGCCAGGCTCTGCGAACACCGGGGAGCTGTTTTTT. The chain has TRBV7-2 and TRBJ2-2; D is ambiguous. Germline V gene sequence: CDR1 SGHTA, CDR2 FQGNSA. The CDR3 contains 17 residues. V lost 1 base and J 0 bases, leaving 12 bases between the germline ends.

The V and J genes are TRBV7-3 and TRBJ2-3, with 10 bases matching TRBD2. Germline CDR1 SGHTA, CDR2 FQGTGA. Germline trimming cut 5 bases from V and 1 base from J; bases unmatched to any gene: 21. The CDR3 is 21 residues long. The CDR3 DNA follows: TGTGCCAGCAGCCTACGCTCGAGGTCACTAGCGGGAAGTGGTGGCACAGATACGCAGTATTTT. Translated: CASSLRSRSLAGSGGTDTQYF.

The genes are TRBV2 and TRBJ1-1; the match to TRBD1 covers 7 bases. The V gene's germline CDR1 is SNHLY and CDR2 FYNNEI. The CDR3 has 14 amino acids. V shed 5 bases, J shed 5 bases, and the junction held 8 bases outside the gene matches. DNA for the CDR3: TGTGCCAGCAGTTCTCCAGGGGGACAGACTGAAGCTTTCTTT. Its protein product is CASSSPGGQTEAFF.

The J gene is TRBJ2-6, the V gene TRBV9; 9 bases align to TRBD1. V dropped 2 bases and J dropped 2; count of bases not matched to a gene: 2. The CDR3 consists of 16 residues. The germline V gene has CDR1 SGDLS and CDR2 YYNGEE. CDR3 DNA: TGTGCCAGCAGCGTCACAGGGGGCGCTGGGGCCAACGTCCTGACTTTC. Translated: CASSVTGGAGANVLTF.

The chain has TRBV6-2 or TRBV6-3 and TRBJ1-1; D perhaps matches TRBD1 (5 bases). V lost 2 bases to trimming and J lost 1 base, with 8 bases between them. Germline V gives CDR1 MNHEY, CDR2 SVGEGT. The CDR3 is 14 residues long. The CDR3: CASSYTRANTEAFF. The CDR3 coding sequence is TGTGCCAGCAGTTACACCAGGGCGAACACTGAAGCTTTCTTT.

About this clone itself: Other DNA sequences from this sample encode an identical CDR3 as well. The rearrangement links TRBV19 to TRBJ2-3; 10 bases are a match to TRBD1. J gave up 3 bases and V 4 bases, and 4 bases lay outside the gene matches. From germline, CDR1 is LNHDA and CDR2 SQIVND (reference sequence). This CDR3 is 15 amino acids long. CDR3 region: CASSRGTGATDTQYF. CDR3 DNA sequence: TGTGCCAGTAGTAGGGGGACAGGGGCGACAGATACGCAGTATTTT.

V usage is TRBV5-1 and J usage is TRBJ2-5; D might be TRBD2 (6 bases). V dropped 4 bases and J dropped 1 base, with 17 bases sitting between them. The germline gives CDR1 SGHRS, CDR2 YFSETQ. The CDR3 has 16 residues. CDR3 bases: TGCGCCAGCAGCCATTTCGGGGGAGTGACCCAAGAGACCCAGTACTTC. This translates into CASSHFGGVTQETQYF.

The chain employs TRBV7-9 and TRBJ1-1, with a possible D match to TRBD1 (5 bases). Looked up from germline, CDR1 is SEHNR and CDR2 is FQNEAQ (reference sequence). This CDR3 has 14 amino acids. The V end lost 4 bases, the J end lost 8 bases, and 17 bases lay between the germline ends. Here the CDR3 DNA reads TGTGCCAGCAGCTCTACCGACAGCTCCCTCGAAGCTTTCTTT. Its translation is CASSSTDSSLEAFF.

V is TRBV5-6 and J is TRBJ2-7; a weak D match, TRBD2 (6 bases). The CDR3 runs 16 residues. CDR1 and CDR2 from the germline V gene are SGHDT and YYEEEE. Trimming took off 3 bases at V and 2 bases at J, with 18 bases between the two ends. CDR3 in amino acids: CASSSPGETKPYEQYF. DNA for the CDR3: TGTGCCAGCAGCTCTCCGGGGGAGACAAAGCCCTACGAGCAGTACTTC.

This clone was seen only once. V is TRBV11-2 and J is TRBJ2-7; 10 nucleotides align to TRBD1. The CDR3 runs 15 residues. CDR1 and CDR2 (germline): SGHAT, FQNNGV. Trimming cost V 5 bases and J 6 bases; bases outside gene matches: 10. Here the CDR3 reads CASSRRGTGVGEQYF. CDR3 nucleotide sequence: TGTGCCAGCAGCAGAAGGGGGACAGGGGTCGGCGAGCAGTACTTC. Together with reference TRBV11-2 and TRBJ2-7, the CDR3 gives the full variable domain: EAGVAQSPRYKIIEKRQSVAFWCNPISGHATLYWYQQILGQGPKLLIQFQNNGVVDDSQLPKDRFSAERLKGVDSTLKIQPAKLEDSAVYLCASSRRGTGVGEQYFGPGTRLTVT.

This sequence joins TRBV4-3 and TRBJ1-6; D might be TRBD1 (6 bases). CDR3 length: 15 amino acids. Deletions cut 1 base from V and 11 bases from J, with 15 bases between. CDR1 is LGHNA, CDR2 YSLEER, per germline. The CDR3 coding sequence is TGCGCCAGCAGCCAAGGGGGACATGGGGAGACACCCCTCCACTTT. This translates into CASSQGGHGETPLHF.

The chain recombines TRBV28 with TRBJ1-2; a possible D gene is TRBD1 (6 bases). CDR1 is MDHEN, CDR2 SYDVKM, per germline. V lost 6 bases to trimming and J lost 8 bases, with 13 bases between them. The CDR3 spans 12 residues. The CDR3 DNA sequence: TGTGCCAGCAGGGCTACAGGGAAGGGCTACACCTTC. Protein product: CASRATGKGYTF.

A note on this clone: Other DNA sequences from this sample encode an identical CDR3 as well. The chain recombines TRBV7-2 with TRBJ2-3; no reliable D call. The CDR3 extends over 14 amino acids. Looked up from germline, CDR1 is SGHTA and CDR2 is FQGNSA. Deletions cut 0 bases from V and 1 base from J, with 5 bases between. CDR3 DNA sequence: TGTGCCAGCAGCTTAGCCCGGGGCACAGATACGCAGTATTTT. This encodes CASSLARGTDTQYF.

CDR3 region: CASSLTGPNEKLFF. The CDR3 region has the DNA TGTGCCAGCAGCCTCACAGGGCCTAATGAAAAACTGTTTTTT. The chain combines TRBV5-4 with TRBJ1-4, with a weak D call TRBD1 (6 bases). Germline CDR1 and CDR2: SGHNT and YYREEE (reference sequence). This CDR3 contains 14 residues. The germline V and J ends were trimmed by 4 bases and 3 bases, with 10 bases remaining between them. The complete variable domain, with remaining parts taken from reference TRBV5-4 and TRBJ1-4, reads ETGVTQSPTHLIKTRGQQVTLRCSSQSGHNTVSWYQQALGQGPQFIFQYYREEENGRGNFPPRFSGLQFPNYSSELNVNALELDDSALYLCASSLTGPNEKLFFGSGTQLSVL.

The chain has TRBV19 and TRBJ2-7; a possible D gene is TRBD2 (5 bases). Germline V lookup: CDR1 LNHDA, CDR2 SQIVND (reference sequence). CDR3 length: 15 residues. The V end was cut by 0 bases, the J end by 3 bases, with 12 bases between. The DNA for the CDR3 is TGTGCCAGTAGTATAGACCCCCACGGGGACTACGAGCAGTACTTC. This gives the protein CASSIDPHGDYEQYF.

This clone appeared a few times. CDR3 in amino acids: CATSDAGGAGGIGKQYF. The CDR3 nucleotides read TGTGCCACCAGCGACGCCGGGGGGGCGGGCGGGATCGGCAAGCAGTACTTC. This chain joins TRBV15 and TRBJ2-7; 8 bases match TRBD2. The CDR3 consists of 17 residues. The V and J ends lost 5 bases and 8 bases, in that order; junction bases with no gene match: 20. Germline CDR1 LNHNV, CDR2 YYDKDF (reference sequence).

This clone came up once. The rearrangement uses TRBV28 and TRBJ2-1, with 10 nucleotides matching TRBD1. Trimming cost V 6 bases and J 8 bases; bases outside gene matches: 10. The CDR3 runs to 15 residues. Germline values: CDR1 MDHEN, CDR2 SYDVKM. CDR3 sequence: CASSSGQGKLDEQFF. The CDR3 DNA reads TGTGCCAGCAGCTCGGGACAGGGGAAGCTAGATGAGCAGTTCTTC. Looking up the rest from reference TRBV28 and TRBJ2-1 gives the full variable domain: DVKVTQSSRYLVKRTGEKVFLECVQDMDHENMFWYRQDPGLGLRLIYFSYDVKMKEKGDIPEGYSVSREKKERFSLILESASTNQTSMYLCASSSGQGKLDEQFFGPGTRLTVL.

The gene calls are TRBV20-1 and TRBJ2-7; D remains unclear. Trimming shortened V by 3 bases and J by 3 bases, and 6 bases separated the two germline ends. This CDR3 comprises 11 residues. CDR1 is DFQATT, CDR2 SNEGSKA, per germline (reference sequence). This CDR3 reads CSARMSYEQYF. CDR3 coding DNA: TGCAGTGCTAGGATGAGCTACGAGCAGTACTTC.

This chain links TRBV4-1 with TRBJ1-6; 7 positions match TRBD1. The CDR3 consists of 15 residues. Germline CDR1 MGHRA, CDR2 YSYEKL. V was pared by 0 bases and J by 7 bases, with 3 bases of the junction left unmatched. The CDR3 nucleotides are TGCGCCAGCAGCCAAGAGGGACAGCAGAATTCACCCCTCCACTTT. Translation gives CASSQEGQQNSPLHF.

This clone was detected only once. The J gene is TRBJ1-1, the V gene TRBV11-2; 12 bases are a match to TRBD1. Germline V gives CDR1 SGHAT, CDR2 FQNNGV. V shed 5 bases and J 5 bases; nucleotides not matched to a gene: 6. This CDR3 comprises 15 residues. CDR3 DNA: TGTGCCAGCAGCATGGGACAGGGGGCTCGAACTGAAGCTTTCTTT. This sequence encodes CASSMGQGARTEAFF.

V usage is TRBV3-1 (or the pseudogene TRBV3-2) and J usage is TRBJ1-6; D is undetermined. Germline V gives CDR1 LGHDT, CDR2 YNNKEL (reference sequence). Trimming shortened V by 2 bases and J by 8 bases, and 13 bases separated the two germline ends. There are 15 residues in the CDR3. CDR3 coding DNA: TGTGCCAGCAGCCAACGAGCGGGCGGGGATTCACCCCTCCACTTT. Amino acid sequence: CASSQRAGGDSPLHF.

V usage is TRBV18 and J usage is TRBJ2-1; a possible D gene is TRBD2 (6 bases). Trimming took 3 bases from V and 5 from J, leaving 17 bases between them. The CDR3 sequence is 16 residues long. Germline V gene sequence: CDR1 KGHSH, CDR2 LQKENI. The CDR3 reads CASSPTGVRVDNEQFF. The CDR3 DNA reads TGTGCCAGCTCACCGACGGGAGTCAGGGTAGACAATGAGCAGTTCTTC.

The chain joins TRBV5-4 to TRBJ2-2, with 10 bases identical to TRBD2. This CDR3 has 17 amino acids. Germline trimming cut 0 bases from V and 4 bases from J; bases unmatched to any gene: 6. Germline values: CDR1 SGHNT, CDR2 YYREEE (reference sequence). The CDR3 DNA reads as TGTGCCAGCAGCTTGGGGCTAGCGGGAGTTGGCACCGGGGAGCTGTTTTTT. Translation: CASSLGLAGVGTGELFF.

This sequence joins TRBV11-2 and TRBJ1-4, with D unclear. V was clipped by 6 bases and J by 7 bases, with 9 bases between them. The length of the CDR3 is 12 residues. Germline CDR1 is SGHAT and CDR2 is FQNNGV. In DNA form, the CDR3 reads TGTGCCAGCAGTTTAACGGGTGAAAAACTGTTTTTT. Protein product: CASSLTGEKLFF.

This chain joins TRBV6-5 and TRBJ2-5, with 9 positions matching TRBD2. Trimming removed 6 bases from V and 7 bases from J; junction bases left unmatched: 12. Germline-derived CDR1 and CDR2 are MNHEY and SVGAGI. CDR3 size: 15 residues. CDR3 in DNA: TGTGCCAGCAGGGTGGCGGGAGGGTACGGAGGGACCCAGTACTTC. This sequence encodes CASRVAGGYGGTQYF.

The chain employs TRBV15 and TRBJ1-5, with TRBD1 identical over 8 bases. Germline CDR1 reads LNHNV; CDR2 reads YYDKDF (reference sequence). The CDR3 has 20 amino acids. Losses at the gene ends were 0 bases for V and 5 bases for J; bases not matched to a gene: 18. This CDR3 is CATSREVGWAGGLGDQPQHF. The DNA for the CDR3 is TGTGCCACCAGCAGAGAAGTGGGTTGGGCAGGGGGCCTGGGCGATCAGCCCCAGCATTTT.